These T cell receptor beta chains were read from a single sample in a study of Graves' ophthalmopathy and Graves' hyperthyroidism. TCRdb reprocessed the multiplex PCR reads via MiXCR and lists one record per CDR3 protein. The profile covers about 390,000 distinct CDR3 sequences, with 15% appearing a single time and about 7% taken by the ten largest. The sequencing input was peripheral blood. Receptors were obtained from a young woman with stable Graves' hyperthyroidism. Both conserved end residues are part of each CDR3. A D gene is named only where the DNA matches it firmly. Clone size is shown for a subset of rows, as once, few, many or a class of expanded clone.

v_gene: TRBV20-1; j_gene: TRBJ1-1; d_gene: TRBD1; abundance: many; CDR3aa: CSPGQRNTEAFF; CDR3nt: TGCAGTCCGGGACAGCGGAACACTGAAGCTTTCTTT
v_gene: TRBV11-2; j_gene: TRBJ2-2; d_gene: NA; abundance: many; CDR3aa: CASSLGHTGELFF; CDR3nt: TGTGCCAGCAGCTTAGGTCACACCGGGGAGCTGTTTTTT
v_gene: TRBV6-1; j_gene: TRBJ2-5; d_gene: TRBD1; abundance: many; CDR3aa: CASSRGRETQYF; CDR3nt: TGTGCCAGCAGTAGGGGGCGTGAGACCCAGTACTTC
v_gene: TRBV7-3; j_gene: TRBJ1-2; d_gene: NA; abundance: NA; CDR3aa: CASRDRGTGYTF; CDR3nt: TGTGCCAGCAGGGACCGGGGAACAGGCTACACCTTC
v_gene: TRBV5-5; j_gene: TRBJ1-1; d_gene: TRBD1; abundance: NA; CDR3aa: CASRRTGTNTEAFF; CDR3nt: TGTGCCAGCAGGCGGACAGGGACGAACACTGAAGCTTTCTTT
v_gene: TRBV7-8; j_gene: TRBJ1-1; d_gene: NA; abundance: once; CDR3aa: CASSLVAGRKTEAFF; CDR3nt: TGTGCCAGCAGCTTAGTGGCAGGACGAAAAACTGAAGCTTTCTTT
v_gene: TRBV6-1; j_gene: TRBJ2-5; d_gene: NA; abundance: many; CDR3aa: CASSEVPSRGQPRAQYF; CDR3nt: TGTGCCAGCAGTGAGGTCCCGTCAAGAGGACAGCCCAGGGCCCAGTACTTC
v_gene: TRBV5-1; j_gene: TRBJ2-7; d_gene: NA; abundance: many; CDR3aa: CASSLSRAGEQYF; CDR3nt: TGCGCCAGCAGCTTGTCGAGGGCGGGGGAGCAGTACTTC
v_gene: TRBV6-2/TRBV6-3; j_gene: TRBJ2-3; d_gene: TRBD2; abundance: few; CDR3aa: CASSPGLAGGGHRGTQYF; CDR3nt: TGTGCCAGCAGTCCGGGACTAGCGGGGGGGGGGCACAGAGGGACGCAGTATTTT
v_gene: TRBV25-1; j_gene: TRBJ1-2; d_gene: TRBD1; abundance: many; CDR3aa: CASSETDRGINGYTF; CDR3nt: TGTGCCAGCAGTGAAACGGACAGGGGGATCAATGGCTACACCTTC
v_gene: TRBV12-3/TRBV12-4; j_gene: TRBJ2-5; d_gene: NA; abundance: many; CDR3aa: CASSWLQDGETQYF; CDR3nt: TGTGCCAGCAGTTGGCTCCAGGACGGAGAGACCCAGTACTTC
v_gene: TRBV5-1; j_gene: TRBJ1-1; d_gene: NA; abundance: many; CDR3aa: CASSLDRRNREAFF; CDR3nt: TGCGCCAGCAGCTTGGACAGACGCAACCGTGAAGCTTTCTTT
v_gene: TRBV20-1; j_gene: TRBJ2-5; d_gene: NA; abundance: NA; CDR3aa: CSARDFLRVVQETQYF; CDR3nt: TGCAGTGCTAGAGATTTCCTGAGAGTCGTACAAGAGACCCAGTACTTC
v_gene: TRBV2; j_gene: TRBJ1-1; d_gene: NA; abundance: NA; CDR3aa: CASLGRSNTEAFF; CDR3nt: TGTGCCAGCCTGGGGAGGTCTAACACTGAAGCTTTCTTT
v_gene: TRBV11-2; j_gene: TRBJ2-2; d_gene: NA; abundance: many; CDR3aa: CASSSRPPWGFNTGELFF; CDR3nt: TGTGCCAGCAGCTCGAGGCCACCTTGGGGCTTCAACACCGGGGAGCTGTTTTTT
v_gene: TRBV18; j_gene: TRBJ2-7; d_gene: TRBD1; abundance: few; CDR3aa: CASSPSGQGGEQYF; CDR3nt: TGTGCCAGCTCACCTTCGGGACAGGGCGGCGAGCAGTACTTC
v_gene: TRBV28; j_gene: TRBJ1-5; d_gene: NA; abundance: few; CDR3aa: CASNQQFRWSWAQHF; CDR3nt: TGTGCCAGCAACCAACAGTTTCGGTGGAGTTGGGCCCAGCATTTT
v_gene: TRBV11-3; j_gene: TRBJ2-2; d_gene: TRBD2; abundance: few; CDR3aa: CASSPTGGYTGELFF; CDR3nt: TGTGCCAGCAGCCCCACGGGGGGTTATACCGGGGAGCTGTTTTTT
v_gene: TRBV12-3/TRBV12-4; j_gene: TRBJ2-7; d_gene: NA; abundance: many; CDR3aa: CASSLAPGAYEQYF; CDR3nt: TGTGCCAGCAGTTTAGCCCCCGGGGCCTACGAGCAGTACTTC
v_gene: TRBV5-8; j_gene: TRBJ2-5; d_gene: TRBD1; abundance: NA; CDR3aa: CASSLPGTAAQETQYF; CDR3nt: TGTGCCAGCAGCTTACCAGGGACAGCCGCTCAAGAGACCCAGTACTTC
v_gene: TRBV12-3/TRBV12-4; j_gene: TRBJ2-7; d_gene: TRBD1; abundance: many; CDR3aa: CASSKPGQGLAHYEQYF; CDR3nt: TGTGCCAGCAGTAAACCGGGACAGGGGCTAGCCCACTACGAGCAGTACTTC
v_gene: TRBV6-1; j_gene: TRBJ2-2; d_gene: NA; abundance: many; CDR3aa: CASRDTGGGTGELFF; CDR3nt: TGTGCCAGCAGAGACACAGGGGGAGGGACCGGGGAGCTGTTTTTT
v_gene: TRBV12-5; j_gene: TRBJ1-2; d_gene: NA; abundance: NA; CDR3aa: CASGPSDGGGTNYGYTF; CDR3nt: TGTGCTAGTGGTCCATCCGACGGGGGGGGCACTAACTATGGCTACACCTTC